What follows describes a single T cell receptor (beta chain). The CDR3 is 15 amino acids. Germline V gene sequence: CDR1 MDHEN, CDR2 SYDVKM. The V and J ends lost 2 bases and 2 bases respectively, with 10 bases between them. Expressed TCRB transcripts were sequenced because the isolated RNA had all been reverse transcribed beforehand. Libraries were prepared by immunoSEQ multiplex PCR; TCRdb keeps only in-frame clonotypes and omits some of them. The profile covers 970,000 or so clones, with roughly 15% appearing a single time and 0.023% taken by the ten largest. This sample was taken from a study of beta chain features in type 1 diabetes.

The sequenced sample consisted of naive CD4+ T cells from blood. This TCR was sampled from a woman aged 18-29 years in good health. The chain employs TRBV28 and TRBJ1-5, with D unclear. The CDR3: CASSLTAAGNQPQHF. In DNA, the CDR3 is TGTGCCAGCAGTTTAACGGCGGCCGGCAATCAGCCCCAGCATTTT.